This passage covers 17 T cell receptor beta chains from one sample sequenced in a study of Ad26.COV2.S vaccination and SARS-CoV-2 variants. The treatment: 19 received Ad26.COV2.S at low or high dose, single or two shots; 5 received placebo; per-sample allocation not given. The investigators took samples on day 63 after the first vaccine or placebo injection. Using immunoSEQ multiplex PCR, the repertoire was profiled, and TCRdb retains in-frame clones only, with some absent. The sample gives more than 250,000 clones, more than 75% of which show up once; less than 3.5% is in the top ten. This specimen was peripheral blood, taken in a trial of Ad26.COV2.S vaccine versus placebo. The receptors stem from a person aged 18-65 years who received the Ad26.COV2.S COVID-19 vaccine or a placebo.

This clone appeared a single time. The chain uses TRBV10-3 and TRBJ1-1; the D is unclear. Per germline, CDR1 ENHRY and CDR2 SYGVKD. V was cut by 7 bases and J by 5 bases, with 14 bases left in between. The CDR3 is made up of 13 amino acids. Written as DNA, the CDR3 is TGTGCCATCATGATGACGTCGGGTACTGAAGCTTTCTTT. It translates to CAIMMTSGTEAFF.

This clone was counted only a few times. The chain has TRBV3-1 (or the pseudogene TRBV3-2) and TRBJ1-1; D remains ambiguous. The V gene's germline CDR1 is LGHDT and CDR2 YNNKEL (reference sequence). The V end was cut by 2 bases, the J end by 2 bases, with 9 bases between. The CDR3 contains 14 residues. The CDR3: CASSQYVFNTEAFF. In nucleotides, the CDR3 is TGTGCCAGCAGCCAATACGTCTTTAACACTGAAGCTTTCTTT.

Here the CDR3 reads CASSMIGNNEQFF. The CDR3 region has the DNA TGTGCCAGTAGTATGATTGGCAACAATGAGCAGTTCTTC. This chain joins TRBV19 and TRBJ2-1; no reliable D call. Germline CDR1 and CDR2: LNHDA and SQIVND (reference sequence). V was cut by 3 bases and J by 5 bases, with 8 bases left in between. The CDR3 length is 13 residues.

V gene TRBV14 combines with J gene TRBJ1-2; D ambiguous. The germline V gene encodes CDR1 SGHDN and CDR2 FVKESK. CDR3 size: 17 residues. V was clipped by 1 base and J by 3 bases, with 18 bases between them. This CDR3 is CASSQGPDGLGYYGYTF. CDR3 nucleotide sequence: TGTGCCAGCAGCCAAGGACCCGACGGTTTAGGGTACTATGGCTACACCTTC.

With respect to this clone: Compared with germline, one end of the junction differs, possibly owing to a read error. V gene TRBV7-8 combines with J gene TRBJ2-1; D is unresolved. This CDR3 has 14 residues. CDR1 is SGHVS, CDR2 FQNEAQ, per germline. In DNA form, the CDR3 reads TGTGCCAGCAACTTAGCAAACCCCAGCCATGAGCAGTTCTTC. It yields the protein CASNLANPSHEQFF.

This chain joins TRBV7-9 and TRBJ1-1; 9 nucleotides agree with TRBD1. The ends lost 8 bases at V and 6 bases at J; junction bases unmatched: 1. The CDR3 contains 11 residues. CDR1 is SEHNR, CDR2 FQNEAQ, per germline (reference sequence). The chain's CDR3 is CASDRGAEAFF. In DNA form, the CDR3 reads TGTGCCAGCGACAGGGGGGCTGAAGCTTTCTTT.

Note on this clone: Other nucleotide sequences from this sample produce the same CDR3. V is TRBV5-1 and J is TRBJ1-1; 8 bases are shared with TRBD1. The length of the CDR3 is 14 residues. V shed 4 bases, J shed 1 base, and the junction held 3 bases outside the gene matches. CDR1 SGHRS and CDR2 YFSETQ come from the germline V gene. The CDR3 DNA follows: TGCGCCAGCAGCCGGGGGACAGGGAACACTGAAGCTTTCTTT. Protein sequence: CASSRGTGNTEAFF.

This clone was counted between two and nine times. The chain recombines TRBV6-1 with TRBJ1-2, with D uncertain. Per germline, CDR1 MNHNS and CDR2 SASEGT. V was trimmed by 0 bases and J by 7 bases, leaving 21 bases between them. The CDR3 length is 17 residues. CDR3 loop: CASSEASRAALRIGYTF. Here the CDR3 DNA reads TGTGCCAGCAGTGAAGCGTCTCGGGCCGCCCTGCGTATTGGCTACACCTTC.

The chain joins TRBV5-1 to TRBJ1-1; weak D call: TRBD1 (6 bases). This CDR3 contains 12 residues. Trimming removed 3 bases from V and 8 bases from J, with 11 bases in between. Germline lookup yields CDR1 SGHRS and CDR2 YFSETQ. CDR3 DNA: TGCGCCAGCAGCTCTTATACAGGGGAAGCTTTCTTT. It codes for CASSSYTGEAFF.

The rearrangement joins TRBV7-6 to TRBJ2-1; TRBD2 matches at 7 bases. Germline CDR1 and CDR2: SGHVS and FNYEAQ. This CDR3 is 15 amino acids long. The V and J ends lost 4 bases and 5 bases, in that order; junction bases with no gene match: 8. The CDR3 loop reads CASSYLAVTNNEQFF. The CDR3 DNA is TGTGCCAGCAGCTACCTAGCGGTGACTAACAATGAGCAGTTCTTC.

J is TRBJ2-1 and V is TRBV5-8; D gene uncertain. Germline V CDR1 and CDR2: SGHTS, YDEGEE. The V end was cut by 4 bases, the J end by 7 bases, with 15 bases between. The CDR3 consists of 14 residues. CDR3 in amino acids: CASSLLKLRNEQFF. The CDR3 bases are TGTGCCAGCAGCCTTCTTAAGCTGAGAAATGAGCAGTTCTTC.

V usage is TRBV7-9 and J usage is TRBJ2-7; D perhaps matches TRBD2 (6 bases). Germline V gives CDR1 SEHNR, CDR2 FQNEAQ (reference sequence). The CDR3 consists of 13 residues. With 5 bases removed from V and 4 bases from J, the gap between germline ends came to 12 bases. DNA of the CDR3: TGTGCCAGCAGCCCGGGAGCTGGGTACGAGCAGTACTTC. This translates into CASSPGAGYEQYF. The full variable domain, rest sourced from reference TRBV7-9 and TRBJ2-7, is DTGVSQNPRHKITKRGQNVTFRCDPISEHNRLYWYRQTLGQGPEFLTYFQNEAQLEKSRLLSDRFSAERPKGSFSTLEIQRTEQGDSAMYLCASSPGAGYEQYFGPGTRLTVT.

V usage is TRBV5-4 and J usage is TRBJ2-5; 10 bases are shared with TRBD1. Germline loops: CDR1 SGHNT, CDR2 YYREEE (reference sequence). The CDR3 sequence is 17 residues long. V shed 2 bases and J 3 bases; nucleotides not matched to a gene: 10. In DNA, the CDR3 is TGTGCCAGCAGCTTAGGTCGTGGACAGGGGGGTAAAGAGACCCAGTACTTC. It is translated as CASSLGRGQGGKETQYF.

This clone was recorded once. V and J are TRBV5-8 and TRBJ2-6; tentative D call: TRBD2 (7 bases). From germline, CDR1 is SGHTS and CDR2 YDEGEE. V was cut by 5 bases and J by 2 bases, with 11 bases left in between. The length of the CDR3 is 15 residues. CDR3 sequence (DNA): TGTGCCAGCAGTCGAGGGGGGGCTGGGGCCAACGTCCTGACTTTC. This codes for CASSRGGAGANVLTF.

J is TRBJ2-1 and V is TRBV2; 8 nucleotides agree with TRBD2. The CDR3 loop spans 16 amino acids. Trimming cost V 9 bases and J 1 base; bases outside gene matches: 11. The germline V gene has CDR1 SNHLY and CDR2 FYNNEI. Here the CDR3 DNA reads TGTGCCAGTTTAGCGGGGACCCCCAAGTCCTACAATGAGCAGTTCTTC. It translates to CASLAGTPKSYNEQFF. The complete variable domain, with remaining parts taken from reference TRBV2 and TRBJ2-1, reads EPEVTQTPSHQVTQMGQEVILRCVPISNHLYFYWYRQILGQKVEFLVSFYNNEISEKSEIFDDQFSVERPDGSNFTLKIRSTKLEDSAMYFCASLAGTPKSYNEQFFGPGTRLTVL.

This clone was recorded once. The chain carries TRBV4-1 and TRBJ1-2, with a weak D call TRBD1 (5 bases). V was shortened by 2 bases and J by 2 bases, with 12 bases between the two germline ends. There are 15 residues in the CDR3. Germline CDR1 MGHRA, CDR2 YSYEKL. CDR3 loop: CASSQNPTVNYGYTF. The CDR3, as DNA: TGCGCCAGCAGCCAAAACCCGACAGTAAACTATGGCTACACCTTC.

The CDR3: CASSNPGQGRSGYTF. Written as DNA, the CDR3 is TGTGCCAGCAGCAATCCGGGACAGGGAAGGAGTGGCTACACCTTC. The chain joins TRBV7-9 to TRBJ1-2, with 9 bases that match TRBD1. Looked up from germline, CDR1 is SEHNR and CDR2 is FQNEAQ (reference sequence). V shed 5 bases, J shed 7 bases, and the junction held 11 bases outside the gene matches. This CDR3 is 15 amino acids long.